This is a list of T cell receptor beta chains from one sample in a study of HIV-infected children after antiretroviral therapy interruption. TCRdb reanalysed the 3' RACE reads using MiXCR and keeps one entry per CDR3 protein. This table has over 15,000 distinct CDR3 sequences, about 3.4% appearing once. The material sequenced was CD45RA+ CD4+ T cells from PBMCs, taken from a donor given antiretroviral therapy, either interrupted or continuous. These receptors all stem from a child between 2 and 17 years old with HIV. Each CDR3 is given without its conserved first and last residue.

v_gene,j_gene,CDR3aa
TRBV7-3,TRBJ2-5,ASSLTGTSQETQY
TRBV5-1,TRBJ2-1,ASSLEANEQF
TRBV10-3,TRBJ2-6,AIRQGALSFSGANVLT
TRBV5-5,TRBJ2-1,ASSFPSVSGQGPNEQF
TRBV7-3,TRBJ2-2,ASSPGGGAGELF
TRBV30,TRBJ2-1,AWSNSGIEQF
TRBV18,TRBJ2-1,ASSPYENNEQF
TRBV28,TRBJ1-4,ASSLRSGGSTKLF
TRBV19,TRBJ1-4,ASRRQFANEKLF
TRBV6-6,TRBJ1-1,ASSRVPGQGAWNTEAF
TRBV12-3/TRBV12-4,TRBJ1-1,ASSPGFGEAF
TRBV24-1,TRBJ2-5,ATSDRTKETQY
TRBV15,TRBJ2-1,ATSRDRHYNEQF